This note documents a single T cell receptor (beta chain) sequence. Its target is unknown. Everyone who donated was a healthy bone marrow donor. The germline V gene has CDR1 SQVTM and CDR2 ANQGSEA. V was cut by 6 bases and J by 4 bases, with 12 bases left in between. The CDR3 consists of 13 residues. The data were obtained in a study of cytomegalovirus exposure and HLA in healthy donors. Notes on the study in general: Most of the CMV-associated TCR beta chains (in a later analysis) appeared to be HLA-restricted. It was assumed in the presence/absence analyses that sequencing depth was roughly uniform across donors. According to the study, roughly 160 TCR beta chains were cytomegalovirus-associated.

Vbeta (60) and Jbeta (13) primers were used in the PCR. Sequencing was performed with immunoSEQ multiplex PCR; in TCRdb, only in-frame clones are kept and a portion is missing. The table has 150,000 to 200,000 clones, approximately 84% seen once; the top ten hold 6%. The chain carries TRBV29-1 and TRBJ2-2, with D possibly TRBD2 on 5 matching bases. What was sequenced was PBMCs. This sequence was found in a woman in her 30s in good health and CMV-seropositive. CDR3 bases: TGCAGCGTAGGTAGGACTGGCACCGGGGAGCTGTTTTTT. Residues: CSVGRTGTGELFF.